The entry below gives a single TCR beta chain sequence along with its context. Its specificity is unknown. This entry is derived from a study of Ad26.COV2.S vaccination and SARS-CoV-2 variants. On the study more broadly: Donor joined the COV1001 Ad26.COV2.S trial arm.

The germline V gene has CDR1 SGDLS and CDR2 YYNGEE. This CDR3 is built from 15 residues. V dropped 3 bases and J dropped 2; count of bases not matched to a gene: 6. Treatment described: 15 to 20 received Ad26.COV2.S at low or high dose, single or two shots; 5 received placebo; per-sample allocation not given. Sampling took place 63 days after the first vaccine or placebo injection. Recruitment in Boston yielded a donor of adult age, 18-55 years. Whole-study results and caveats: Breadth measured for non-spike TCRs was similar across vaccine and placebo recipients. Considerable breadth of spike-specific CD8+ and CD4+ T cell responses has reportedly been documented following vaccination.

TCRdb's table, derived via immunoSEQ multiplex PCR, lists solely in-frame clones and lacks some. This sample has some 480,000 clones, with approximately 88% found just once. The sample in question was peripheral blood, obtained in a trial of Ad26.COV2.S vaccine versus placebo. This chain uses TRBV9 with TRBJ2-5; TRBD1 matches at 8 bases. This clonotype originated in a person aged 18-60 years who received the Ad26.COV2.S COVID-19 vaccine or a placebo. The CDR3 coding sequence is TGTGCCAGCAGCGCCCAGGGGGCCTGGCAAGAGACCCAGTACTTC. It is translated as CASSAQGAWQETQYF.